Reported below is one TCR beta chain. This record comes from a study of cytomegalovirus exposure and HLA in healthy donors. The PCR contained 60 Vbeta and 13 Jbeta primers. Assay used: immunoSEQ multiplex PCR; TCRdb lists only in-frame clones, some missing. This sample has more than 95,000 clones; 60% to 75% occur once, and the top ten carry roughly 3%. This CDR3 has 9 residues. The germline V gene has CDR1 DFQATT and CDR2 SNEGSKA (reference sequence). V was clipped by 1 base and J by 15 bases, with 7 bases between them. The rearrangement uses TRBV20-1 and TRBJ2-4; D is uncertain. The TCR originated in a female donor in good health and CMV-seropositive. The material sequenced was PBMCs. CDR3: CSARVPWYF. In nucleotides, the CDR3 is TGCAGTGCTAGAGTCCCCTGGTACTTC.